These 7 T cell receptor beta chains were sequenced from one sample in a study of shared clonotypes between healthy human individuals. Selected positively for CCR7 and CD45RO-negative, naive CD8 cells excluded terminally differentiated effector memory CD45RA+ cells. Profiled with immunoSEQ multiplex PCR; TCRdb holds only in-frame clones, not every one. The sample has approximately 2,000,000 clones, 90% to 95% seen once. Material: naive CD8+ T cells from PBMCs. These receptors were taken from a man aged 18 to 29 in good health. Some clones in this sample may be carry-over from other donors' samples.

V and J are TRBV29-1 and TRBJ1-1, with TRBD1 matching over 8 bases. The CDR3 consists of 13 residues. Germline V gene sequence: CDR1 SQVTM, CDR2 ANQGSEA. The ends lost 7 bases at V and 8 bases at J; junction bases unmatched: 12. This CDR3 is CSACTPGTGEAFF. The CDR3, as DNA: TGCAGCGCCTGTACCCCCGGGACAGGAGAAGCTTTCTTT.

The V and J genes are TRBV7-2 and TRBJ1-1; TRBD1 agrees at 7 bases. This CDR3 is 15 amino acids long. CDR1 SGHTA and CDR2 FQGNSA come from the germline V gene. Germline trimming cut 5 bases from V and 6 bases from J; bases unmatched to any gene: 12. The CDR3 sequence: CASSPAVGGWPEAFF. The CDR3 nucleotides are TGTGCCAGCAGCCCGGCAGTAGGGGGCTGGCCTGAAGCTTTCTTT.

The V gene is TRBV27, the J gene TRBJ2-1; D not certain. The CDR3 is made up of 16 amino acids. V was trimmed by 2 bases and J by 6 bases, leaving 17 bases between them. Germline lookup yields CDR1 MNHEY and CDR2 SMNVEV (reference sequence). CDR3 protein: CASSLGPPGALNEQFF. The CDR3 coding sequence is TGTGCCAGCAGTTTAGGACCCCCCGGTGCCCTCAATGAGCAGTTCTTC.

This chain links TRBV27 with TRBJ2-5; D tentatively reads TRBD1 or TRBD2 (5 bases each). Between the trimmed V and J ends, which lost 3 bases and 2 bases, there was a span of 16 bases. The CDR3 spans 16 residues. Germline V gives CDR1 MNHEY, CDR2 SMNVEV (reference sequence). The CDR3 nucleotides are TGTGCCAGCAGTTTCGGGACCCCTATTAGACAAGAGACCCAGTACTTC. Protein sequence: CASSFGTPIRQETQYF.

On this clone itself: Additional DNA sequences in this sample encode the identical CDR3. V gene TRBV27 combines with J gene TRBJ2-1; D is unclear. The V and J ends lost 7 bases and 5 bases respectively, with 6 bases between them. Germline V gives CDR1 MNHEY, CDR2 SMNVEV (reference sequence). CDR3 length: 11 residues. The CDR3 DNA reads TGTGCCAGCACATCCGACAATGAGCAGTTCTTC. Translation gives CASTSDNEQFF.

On this clone: This CDR3 is also generated by other DNA sequences in the sample. The gene calls are TRBV28 and TRBJ2-7, with 7 bases that match TRBD1. The CDR3 is 12 residues long. CDR1 MDHEN and CDR2 SYDVKM come from the germline V gene. V was clipped by 4 bases and J by 6 bases; unmatched bases: 3. DNA of the CDR3: TGTGCCAGCAGTTCGACAGGGCTCGAGCAGTACTTC. Translation: CASSSTGLEQYF.

The J gene is TRBJ2-1, the V gene TRBV27; D is perhaps TRBD2 (5 bases). Deletions cut 8 bases from V and 7 bases from J, with 18 bases between. From germline, CDR1 is MNHEY and CDR2 SMNVEV (reference sequence). The CDR3 runs 14 residues. CDR3 loop: CASGSHLLENEQFF. Written as DNA, the CDR3 is TGTGCCAGCGGCTCCCATCTACTAGAAAATGAGCAGTTCTTC.